This section outlines one T cell receptor (beta chain) sequence together with its context. This clonotype was detected many times. This clone's antigen is unknown. Base quality data are lacking; no much larger clone is found one base away. TCR beta CDR3 regions were amplified from RNA transcripts. The TCR CDR3 was subjected to a first round of RT-PCR using the HTBI primer set and the Qiagen OneStep RT-PCR kit. Libraries were constructed in a second round of multiplex PCR, after which size selection and purification were performed. Paired-end sequencing of the libraries was performed with 100 bp reads on an Illumina HiSeq2000. On the authors' methods: SOAPnuke was used to process the raw data, with reads discarded if the reads contained adapters or uncalled bases, had a mean Phred below 15, or lacked an exact constant-primer or identifier match. COPE v1.2.5 was used to merge high-quality paired reads, and clonotypes were defined as unique nucleotide sequences. MiTCR v1.1 was used to align the clonotypes against IMGT TRBV, TRBD and TRBJ reference segments. Analysis was restricted to V-J combinations with a frequency above 0.0001, which covered about 99% of repertoires. The TCS score was defined as F50 (clonal expansion) divided by E x V (chaos), with BLOSUM62-based TCRdist calculated between CDR3 peptides within each V-J. Welch's t-statistics and random forest reduced fewer than 600 V-J features to fewer than 15, which were used in a naive Bayes classifier (R e1071). TCRdb handled the public reads itself, with Q25 trimming in fastp and clone calling in MiXCR, and kept productive beta chains. When rows share a CDR3 protein, they turn into one entry using the most common DNA and genes. TCRdb's processing, not the authors', yielded these V and J calls. This sample comprises 730,000 or so distinct CDR3 sequences, roughly 20% of them detected only once. The ten largest clones take up approximately 15% of the sample.

These data belong to a study of T cells in Graves' hyperthyroidism and ophthalmopathy (dated by TCRdb to between 2018 and 2020). In terms of the full investigation: Peripheral blood samples were taken at the time of initial diagnosis, prior to any treatment. After blood sampling, hyperthyroidism patients were treated with methimazole at a starting dose of 30 mg daily, and ophthalmopathy patients were treated with high-dose intravenous methylprednisolone. The study also compared thyroid tissue and blood T-cell repertoires from more than five Graves' hyperthyroidism patients. To identify TCR V-J signatures that set the groups apart, the researchers used a discovery cohort of approximately 98 patients, made up of 40 to 45 with Graves' ophthalmopathy and 55 to 65 with stable Graves' hyperthyroidism. According to the paper, TCR Vbeta CDR3 sequencing was carried out on over 130 peripheral blood samples, which came from under 50 ophthalmopathy, 75 or so hyperthyroidism and approximately 17 progressor patients. For training and testing, the 80 to 100 patients in the discovery cohort were randomly divided in a 7:3 ratio. Whether ophthalmopathy could be predicted prospectively was tested in an independent validation cohort made up of under 20 hyperthyroidism patients plus 17 patients who later progressed to ophthalmopathy. The investigation overall reported the following: Most expanded thyroid clonotypes (frequency above 0.001) were also detected in blood, suggesting blood repertoires may reflect thyroid immune responses. Ophthalmopathy was separated from stable hyperthyroidism by a 13 V-J signature model, with 85% to 90% sensitivity and around 81% specificity obtained in cross-validation and 80%/75% obtained in testing. In validation, the model predicted progression to ophthalmopathy with 65% to 71% sensitivity and over 72% specificity, a median of roughly seven months before onset. Sample size was not statistically predetermined, and blinding of investigators to group allocation was not performed.

Trimming removed 2 bases from V and 5 bases from J, leaving 12 bases between the germline ends. The CDR3 runs 14 amino acids, cysteine and phenylalanine included. Just CDR3 DNA is preserved here, 42 bases in frame from base 1. For CDR1 and CDR2, the germline V gene (reference sequence) lists LGHDT and YNNKEL. Hyperthyroidism patients were newly diagnosed, had a disease duration of under 2 months, and were aged 18 to 65 years. The study excluded patients with uncontrolled infections, other autoimmune diseases, pregnancy or lactation. Diagnoses were established on the basis of clinical symptoms, serum thyroxine and TRAb, thyroid ultrasound, and orbital computed tomography. Blood from progressor patients was drawn when they were first diagnosed with hyperthyroidism, before any ophthalmopathy symptoms appeared. PBMCs were separated from approximately 9.9 ml of fresh peripheral blood using Ficoll-Paque density gradient centrifugation. Progressor patients were defined as those initially diagnosed with Graves' hyperthyroidism in whom ophthalmopathy developed during follow-up. Total RNA was extracted using Trizol reagent, and RNA quality was assessed on an Agilent 2100 Bioanalyzer.

The receptor comes from a woman between 50 and 59 years old with Graves' hyperthyroidism that later progressed to Graves' ophthalmopathy. The chain couples TRBV3-1 to TRBJ1-2, with no confident D gene call. The sequencing sample was made of blood. The DNA is TGTGCCAGCAGCCAACACGACGGTAGTTATGGCTACACCTTC. Translated, it reads CASSQHDGSYGYTF.